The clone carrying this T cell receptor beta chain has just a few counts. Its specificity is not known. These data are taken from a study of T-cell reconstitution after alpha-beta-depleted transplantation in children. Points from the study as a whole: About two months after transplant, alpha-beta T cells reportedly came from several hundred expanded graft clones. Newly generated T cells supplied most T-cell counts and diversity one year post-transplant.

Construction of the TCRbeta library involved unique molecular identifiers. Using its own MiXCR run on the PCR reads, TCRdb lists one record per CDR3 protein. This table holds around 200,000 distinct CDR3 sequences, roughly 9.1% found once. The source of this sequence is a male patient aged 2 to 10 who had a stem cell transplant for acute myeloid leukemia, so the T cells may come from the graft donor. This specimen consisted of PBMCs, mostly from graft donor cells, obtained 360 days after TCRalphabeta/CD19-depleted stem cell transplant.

The CDR3 here is CASSLAHPGLAWDTQYF. In DNA form, the CDR3 reads TGTGCCAGCAGCTTAGCGCACCCCGGACTAGCGTGGGATACGCAGTATTTT. This chain links TRBV7-2 with TRBJ2-3, with 9 bases that match TRBD2. The CDR3 runs to 17 residues. The junction had 10 bases not matched to a gene; V was cut back by 0 bases and J by 6 bases. From germline, CDR1 is SGHTA and CDR2 FQGNSA.